This is a list of T cell receptor beta chains from one sample in a study of blood T cell repertoires in COVID-19. This table comes from immunoSEQ multiplex PCR, and its TCRdb copy is limited to in-frame clones, with some not included. The sample lists over 100,000 clones, around 83% occurring once. Sequencing input: peripheral blood. The receptors come from a woman older than 75 with active or convalescent COVID-19. The CDR3 runs from the conserved cysteine through the conserved F or W. The order of the fields is clone size, J gene, V gene, D gene, CDR3 protein, CDR3 DNA. A D gene is named only where the DNA matches it firmly. Clone size, where shown, is once, few, many, or a class for clones that have expanded.

>-|TRBJ1-1|TRBV6-5|TRBD1
CASSRTGPPNTEAFF
TGTGCCAGCAGTCGGACAGGGCCCCCGAACACTGAAGCTTTCTTT
>-|TRBJ2-2|TRBV19|TRBD2
CASNGRLAGGDGELFF
TGTGCCAGTAATGGCAGACTAGCGGGAGGTGACGGGGAGCTGTTTTTT
>-|TRBJ2-7|TRBV9|TRBD2
CASSVGASGQSYEQYF
TGTGCCAGCAGCGTAGGGGCTAGCGGTCAATCCTACGAGCAGTACTTC
>-|TRBJ2-1|TRBV20-1|TRBD2
CRVAGNEQFF
TGCAGGGTAGCGGGAAATGAGCAGTTCTTC
>once|TRBJ2-4|TRBV19|-
CASSIGDRRNIQYF
TGTGCCAGTAGTATAGGTGACAGACGAAACATTCAGTACTTC
>few|TRBJ2-4|TRBV6-6|-
CASSWQFGNIQYF
TGTGCCAGCAGTTGGCAGTTCGGGAACATTCAGTACTTC
>-|TRBJ2-1|TRBV7-9|TRBD2
CASSAGTSGRDNEQFF
TGTGCCAGCAGCGCGGGGACTAGCGGGAGGGACAATGAGCAGTTCTTC
>-|TRBJ2-1|TRBV19|-
CASRGPHPSSYNEQFF
TGTGCCAGCCGCGGGCCGCACCCGAGCTCCTACAATGAGCAGTTCTTC
>-|TRBJ2-5|TRBV5-1|-
CASSLGGPQETQYF
TGCGCCAGCAGCTTAGGAGGCCCCCAAGAGACCCAGTACTTC
>-|TRBJ1-4|TRBV6-6|-
CATSGGYNEKLFF
TGTGCCACCTCGGGGGGATATAATGAAAAACTGTTTTTT
>-|TRBJ2-1|TRBV30|TRBD2
CAWSGGTSSYNEQFF
TGTGCCTGGAGTGGGGGGACTAGTTCCTACAATGAGCAGTTCTTC
>-|TRBJ2-5|TRBV3-1/TRBV3-2|TRBD2
CASSQDSGRPRVTQYF
TGTGCCAGCAGCCAAGATAGCGGGCGGCCCCGTGTGACCCAGTACTTC
>once|TRBJ1-1|TRBV28|-
CASSFSATEAFF
TGTGCCAGCAGTTTCAGTGCCACTGAAGCTTTCTTT
>-|TRBJ2-1|TRBV4-1|TRBD2
CASSRPAGGEQFF
TGCGCCAGCAGCCGCCCCGCGGGGGGCGAGCAGTTCTTC
>-|TRBJ2-1|TRBV2|TRBD2
CASRSGTSGSEQFF
TGTGCCAGCAGGTCCGGGACTAGCGGGAGTGAGCAGTTCTTC
>-|TRBJ1-1|TRBV3-1/TRBV3-2|-
CASSRGPANTEAFF
TGTGCCAGCAGCCGGGGCCCGGCAAACACTGAAGCTTTCTTT
>once|TRBJ2-3|TRBV6-5|TRBD2
CASRTGLAVTDTQYF
TGTGCCAGCAGGACGGGACTAGCGGTCACAGATACGCAGTATTTT
>-|TRBJ2-2|TRBV5-4|TRBD2
CASSLGPSGPTGELFF
TGTGCCAGCAGCTTGGGGCCTAGCGGGCCCACCGGGGAGCTGTTTTTT
>-|TRBJ2-5|TRBV5-1|TRBD2
CASSLAPNVGLAVKETQYF
TGCGCCAGCAGCTTGGCACCGAACGTCGGACTAGCGGTTAAAGAGACCCAGTACTTC
>-|TRBJ1-4|TRBV19|-
CASSIGGTTFF
TGTGCCAGTAGTATCGGGGGAACCACGTTTTTT
>once|TRBJ2-3|TRBV19|TRBD2
CASSIIRLAGVLGSTDTQYF
TGTGCCAGTAGTATAATTCGACTAGCGGGAGTATTAGGGAGCACAGATACGCAGTATTTT
>-|TRBJ2-5|TRBV19|TRBD1
CASRAQGVSGETQYF
TGTGCCAGTAGGGCCCAGGGGGTAAGCGGTGAGACCCAGTACTTC
>few|TRBJ1-6|TRBV7-2|-
CASSLPLGGNRDNSPLHF
TGTGCCAGCAGCTTACCTTTGGGAGGGAACCGGGATAATTCACCCCTCCACTTT
>-|TRBJ2-5|TRBV1|-
CTSSRRELAGGVETQYF
TGCACCAGCAGCCGTCGAGAGTTGGCGGGAGGGGTGGAGACCCAGTACTTC
>-|TRBJ2-7|TRBV19|TRBD1
CASSIGTGGTYEQYF
TGTGCCAGTAGTATCGGGACAGGGGGGACCTACGAGCAGTACTTC
>-|TRBJ2-4|TRBV7-9|-
CASSTRQELAKNIQYF
TGTGCCAGCAGCACCCGACAGGAACTAGCCAAAAACATTCAGTACTTC
>-|TRBJ2-3|TRBV6-1|TRBD2
CASSDPETSGSPDTQYF
TGTGCCAGCAGTGACCCTGAGACTAGCGGGAGCCCAGATACGCAGTATTTT
>-|TRBJ2-2|TRBV19|TRBD2
CASSIVGGLAGTGELFF
TGTGCCAGTAGTATAGTGGGGGGGCTAGCGGGCACCGGGGAGCTGTTTTTT